The T cell receptor beta chain described here comes from a study of cytomegalovirus exposure and HLA in healthy donors. Whole-study findings and limits: Altogether, 164 TCR beta chains were recorded as cytomegalovirus-associated. Analysis performed later found about 18,000 TCR beta sequences associated with HLA alleles at 0.05 false discovery rate. Despite most TCR sequences being rare, some public TCRs occurred in many donors.

Details on this clone: Its target is unknown.

The donors (healthy individuals) were bone marrow donors. PCR employed 60 Vbeta and 13 Jbeta primers. The data were produced by immunoSEQ multiplex PCR, yet TCRdb's version contains in-frame clones alone and is incomplete. Of 95,000 to 150,000 clones listed, about 80% are singletons. Per the germline V gene, CDR1 is SGHAT and CDR2 is FQNNGV. The CDR3 extends over 16 amino acids. The V gene end was trimmed by 0 bases and the J gene end by 1 base; junction bases not matched to a gene: 3. Input material: PBMCs. This sequence joins TRBV11-2 and TRBJ2-1; 7 bases agree with TRBD1. This receptor was identified in a man aged 30-40 years in good health and CMV-seronegative. The CDR3 sequence is CASSLDQGQSYNEQFF. In DNA, the CDR3 is TGTGCCAGCAGCTTAGATCAGGGACAGTCCTACAATGAGCAGTTCTTC. The whole variable domain, remainder taken from reference TRBV11-2 and TRBJ2-1, is EAGVAQSPRYKIIEKRQSVAFWCNPISGHATLYWYQQILGQGPKLLIQFQNNGVVDDSQLPKDRFSAERLKGVDSTLKIQPAKLEDSAVYLCASSLDQGQSYNEQFFGPGTRLTVL.